This T cell receptor beta chain is drawn from a study of cytomegalovirus exposure and HLA in healthy donors. Study-level points and caveats: In a later analysis, about 17,000 TCR beta sequences were associated with HLA alleles at 0.05 false discovery rate. In a later analysis, CMV-associated beta chains were mostly HLA-associated, it appeared. The sole available immune exposure information was CMV serostatus. Across HLA loci, a later analysis found differing TCR association rates, with DRB1 most and HLA-C fewest.

On this clone itself: Its antigen is undetermined.

PCR was performed using 60 Vbeta and 13 Jbeta primers. Repertoires were generated with immunoSEQ multiplex PCR, while TCRdb's copy carries only in-frame clones and drops some. The sample includes under 150,000 clones. Germline V gene sequence: CDR1 SGHRS, CDR2 YFSETQ. This CDR3 has 15 residues. V lost 2 bases, J lost 0 bases, and 3 bases stayed unmatched. This receptor was taken from a woman aged 55-75 years in good health and CMV-seronegative. The sample taken for sequencing was PBMCs. The V and J genes are TRBV5-1 and TRBJ2-7; 9 bases map to TRBD1. Written as DNA, the CDR3 is TGCGCCAGCAGCTTAGGACAGGGGCTCTCCTACGAGCAGTACTTC. Its translation: CASSLGQGLSYEQYF. Full variable domain (outside the CDR3, taken from reference TRBV5-1 and TRBJ2-7): KAGVTQTPRYLIKTRGQQVTLSCSPISGHRSVSWYQQTPGQGLQFLFEYFSETQRNKGNFPGRFSGRQFSNSRSEMNVSTLELGDSALYLCASSLGQGLSYEQYFGPGTRLTVT.